This entry lists 29 T cell receptor beta chains sequenced from one sample in a study of blood T cell repertoires in COVID-19. Method: immunoSEQ multiplex PCR; TCRdb's copy keeps in-frame clones and lacks some. The sample lists 120,000 to 150,000 clones, around nine tenths occurring once. The specimen sequenced was peripheral blood. The receptors were sampled from a woman aged 45-65 years with active or convalescent COVID-19.

This chain joins TRBV7-2 and TRBJ2-5, with D perhaps TRBD1 (5 bases). Germline V gene lookup returns CDR1 SGHTA and CDR2 FQGNSA. CDR3 length: 13 residues. V was clipped by 2 bases and J by 2 bases, with 6 bases between them. The CDR3 DNA follows: TGTGCCAGCAGCTTACAGGGACAAGAGACCCAGTACTTC. Its protein is CASSLQGQETQYF. Full variable domain (outside the CDR3, taken from reference TRBV7-2 and TRBJ2-5): GAGVSQSPSNKVTEKGKDVELRCDPISGHTALYWYRQSLGQGLEFLIYFQGNSAPDKSGLPSDRFSAERTGGSVSTLTIQRTQQEDSAVYLCASSLQGQETQYFGPGTRLLVL.

The chain employs TRBV9 and TRBJ2-5; 11 positions match TRBD2. V was pared by 2 bases and J by 5 bases, with 2 bases of the junction left unmatched. Germline V lookup: CDR1 SGDLS, CDR2 YYNGEE. The CDR3 sequence is 14 residues long. The CDR3 reads CASSVRTSGETQYF. DNA of the CDR3: TGTGCCAGCAGCGTCAGGACTAGCGGGGAGACCCAGTACTTC.

V usage is TRBV27 and J usage is TRBJ1-1; TRBD1 matches at 11 bases. Unmatched junction bases numbered 10, after V lost 2 bases and J lost 2 bases. The CDR3 has 18 residues. Germline V gene sequence: CDR1 MNHEY, CDR2 SMNVEV (reference sequence). The CDR3 sequence: CASSLRSGTGGFNTEAFF. The CDR3 bases are TGTGCCAGCAGTTTAAGGTCAGGGACAGGGGGTTTTAACACTGAAGCTTTCTTT.

V is TRBV28 and J is TRBJ1-2; 9 nucleotides line up with TRBD1. V shed 8 bases and J 8 bases; nucleotides not matched to a gene: 15. There are 15 residues in the CDR3. Germline CDR1 is MDHEN and CDR2 is SYDVKM. CDR3 nucleotides: TGTGCCAGCCAAACAGGGGGCGCCGTTCGTTCCGGCTACACCTTC. Its protein is CASQTGGAVRSGYTF.

The gene calls are TRBV2 and TRBJ1-5; TRBD1 is a possible D gene (5 bases). The CDR3 has 12 residues. Trimming pared 4 bases from V and 7 bases from J, leaving 8 bases between. Looked up from germline, CDR1 is SNHLY and CDR2 is FYNNEI. DNA of the CDR3: TGTGCCAGCAGTGGGGGGGGGCAGCCCCAGCATTTT. It translates to CASSGGGQPQHF.

The J gene is TRBJ1-4, the V gene TRBV30; 7 nucleotides agree with TRBD1. The CDR3 length is 18 residues. V lost 4 bases to trimming and J lost 0 bases; unmatched junction nucleotides: 14. Germline values: CDR1 GTSNPN, CDR2 SVGIG (reference sequence). The CDR3: CAWTQGTAPTATNEKLFF. The CDR3 bases are TGTGCCTGGACCCAAGGGACAGCACCTACTGCAACTAATGAAAAACTGTTTTTT.

The chain carries TRBV6-6 and TRBJ2-1; tentative D call: TRBD2 (6 bases). The CDR3 sequence is 16 residues long. Trimming took off 2 bases at V and 1 base at J, with 12 bases between the two ends. The germline gives CDR1 MNHNY, CDR2 SVGAGI (reference sequence). CDR3 DNA: TGTGCCAGCAGTTACGGTACTAGCCGGTCCTACAATGAGCAGTTCTTC. It specifies CASSYGTSRSYNEQFF.

This rearrangement joins TRBV7-2 to TRBJ1-1, with no clear D. Trimming removed 0 bases from V and 1 base from J, with 6 bases in between. CDR3 length: 14 amino acids. CDR1 is SGHTA and CDR2 is FQGNSA in the germline V gene. CDR3 sequence: CASSLAGRNTEAFF. The DNA of the CDR3 is TGTGCCAGCAGCTTAGCCGGGAGGAACACTGAAGCTTTCTTT.

V gene TRBV7-2 combines with J gene TRBJ2-3; D is unclear. The CDR3 loop spans 15 amino acids. Germline CDR1 is SGHTA and CDR2 is FQGNSA. V lost 1 base, J lost 0 bases, and 8 bases lay in between. CDR3 sequence: CASSLGIRSTDTQYF. The CDR3 nucleotides read TGTGCCAGCAGCTTAGGGATCAGGAGCACAGATACGCAGTATTTT.

The CDR3 loop is CASSIGSFYEQYF. The DNA of the CDR3 is TGTGCCAGTAGTATTGGTAGCTTCTACGAGCAGTACTTC. V is TRBV19 and J is TRBJ2-7, with unresolved D. This CDR3 contains 13 residues. V lost 3 bases and J 3 bases, leaving 9 bases between the germline ends. CDR1 is LNHDA, CDR2 SQIVND, per germline (reference sequence).

Concerning this clone: The same CDR3 is also encoded by other DNA sequences in this sample. The V gene is TRBV9, the J gene TRBJ2-7; 9 nucleotides agree with TRBD1. V lost 2 bases and J lost 7; bases outside the gene matches: 7. Germline V gene sequence: CDR1 SGDLS, CDR2 YYNGEE. The CDR3 consists of 14 residues. The CDR3 spells CASSVGTGFGEQYF. Written as DNA, the CDR3 is TGTGCCAGCAGCGTGGGGACAGGGTTTGGTGAGCAGTACTTC.

This rearrangement joins TRBV6-6 to TRBJ1-2; TRBD1 matches at 7 bases. After removal of 5 bases from V and 3 bases from J, the junction contained 3 bases not matched to a gene. The CDR3 runs 13 residues. Germline CDR1 is MNHNY and CDR2 is SVGAGI (reference sequence). The DNA of the CDR3 is TGTGCCAGCAGTACTGGACAGGACTATGGCTACACCTTC. Translation: CASSTGQDYGYTF.

The J gene is TRBJ1-2, the V gene TRBV30, with a possible D match to TRBD1 (5 bases). V lost 3 bases and J lost 3, with 11 bases in between. This CDR3 comprises 13 residues. CDR1 GTSNPN and CDR2 SVGIG come from the germline V gene (reference sequence). CDR3 sequence (DNA): TGTGCCTGGAGGACAGCTCAGTACTATGGCTACACCTTC. It encodes CAWRTAQYYGYTF.

The genes are TRBV6-2 or TRBV6-3 and TRBJ1-2; 10 positions match TRBD1. J was trimmed by 3 bases and V by 5 bases; bases with no gene match: 6. The CDR3 sequence is 15 residues long. The germline CDR1 and CDR2 sequences are MNHEY and SVGEGT. This CDR3 reads CASSNRDRGYYGYTF. In DNA form, the CDR3 reads TGTGCCAGCAGTAACCGGGACAGGGGTTACTATGGCTACACCTTC.

V and J are TRBV21-1 and TRBJ2-5; the table's D gene call, TRBD2, was not cross checked with the DNA. TRBV21-1 is assigned pseudogene status. The CDR3 consists of 20 residues. CDR3 coding DNA: TGTGCCAGCAGCAAAGTTGCTTCCGGACTAGCGGGGGGCAGGCAAGAGACCCAGTACTTC. Protein sequence: CASSKVASGLAGGRQETQYF.

Only a few counts were recorded for this clone. V and J are TRBV9 and TRBJ2-2, with 7 bases that match TRBD1. Germline CDR1 and CDR2: SGDLS and YYNGEE. CDR3 length equals 14 residues. With V trimmed by 5 bases and J by 4 bases, 5 bases remained unmatched. CDR3 bases: TGTGCCAGCAGAGATTCAGGGGGCACCGGGGAGCTGTTTTTT. Amino acid sequence: CASRDSGGTGELFF.

The rearrangement joins TRBV18 to TRBJ2-2, with TRBD1 matching over 9 bases. The ends lost 3 bases at V and 5 bases at J; junction bases unmatched: 4. The CDR3 spans 15 residues. Looked up from germline, CDR1 is KGHSH and CDR2 is LQKENI. The CDR3 sequence: CASSPRTGETGELFF. DNA of the CDR3: TGTGCCAGCTCACCCCGGACAGGGGAGACCGGGGAGCTGTTTTTT.

This clone has a single count. V usage is TRBV7-9 and J usage is TRBJ2-7, with D perhaps matching TRBD1 (6 bases). The CDR3 length is 15 residues. CDR1 is SEHNR and CDR2 is FQNEAQ in the germline V gene (reference sequence). V gave up 4 bases and J gave up 4 bases, with 17 bases separating them. This CDR3 reads CASSSTGIGEYEQYF. CDR3 in DNA: TGTGCCAGCAGCTCTACAGGGATTGGGGAATACGAGCAGTACTTC.

The chain has TRBV6-5 and TRBJ1-2; TRBD1 aligns across 10 bases. V trimming: 6 bases; J trimming: 3 bases; junction bases outside the gene matches: 1. The germline gives CDR1 MNHEY, CDR2 SVGAGI. The CDR3 length is 13 residues. The CDR3 sequence is CASRGTGDYGYTF. In nucleotides, the CDR3 is TGTGCCAGCAGGGGGACAGGGGACTATGGCTACACCTTC.

The sample holds a few counts of this clone. This rearrangement joins TRBV21-1 to TRBJ1-5; whether TRBD1, the table's D call, matches the DNA was not checked. TRBV21-1 is marked as a pseudogene. This CDR3 comprises 17 residues. Here the CDR3 reads CASSKKQGTDSNQPQHF. In DNA, the CDR3 is TGTGCCAGCAGCAAAAAACAGGGGACCGATAGCAATCAGCCCCAGCATTTT.

V is TRBV7-6 and J is TRBJ1-1; D unclear. The germline V and J ends were trimmed by 1 base and 5 bases, with 14 bases remaining between them. CDR1 and CDR2 from the germline V gene are SGHVS and FNYEAQ. The CDR3 length is 15 residues. CDR3 protein: CASSLGLSGRTEAFF. DNA for the CDR3: TGTGCCAGCAGCTTAGGGTTGTCAGGTAGGACTGAAGCTTTCTTT.

The rearrangement joins TRBV5-1 to TRBJ2-5; 12 bases are a match to TRBD2. CDR3 length equals 19 residues. The trim removed 3 bases at V and 2 bases at J, leaving 14 bases unmatched. In germline, CDR1 is SGHRS, CDR2 YFSETQ. CDR3 loop: CASSSDKLLAGGPQETQYF. The CDR3 DNA sequence: TGCGCCAGCAGCTCAGACAAACTCCTAGCGGGAGGGCCTCAAGAGACCCAGTACTTC. Based on the CDR3 plus reference TRBV5-1 and TRBJ2-5, the full variable domain is KAGVTQTPRYLIKTRGQQVTLSCSPISGHRSVSWYQQTPGQGLQFLFEYFSETQRNKGNFPGRFSGRQFSNSRSEMNVSTLELGDSALYLCASSSDKLLAGGPQETQYFGPGTRLLVL.

The V and J genes are TRBV19 and TRBJ2-7, with 7 bases matching TRBD1. V lost 1 base to trimming and J lost 5 bases; unmatched junction nucleotides: 11. CDR3 length: 16 residues. The germline gives CDR1 LNHDA, CDR2 SQIVND (reference sequence). This CDR3 reads CASSIAPGTAPHEQYF. The CDR3 DNA follows: TGTGCCAGTAGTATAGCCCCTGGGACAGCGCCCCACGAGCAGTACTTC.

The chain carries TRBV7-8 and TRBJ2-2, with D uncertain. V shed 6 bases and J shed 10 bases, with 18 bases lying between them. The CDR3 length is 14 residues. Germline CDR1 is SGHVS and CDR2 is FQNEAQ. CDR3 sequence: CASSSTRRQPELFF. CDR3 nucleotide sequence: TGTGCCAGCAGTTCAACCCGGCGGCAGCCGGAGCTGTTTTTT.

The rearrangement links TRBV20-1 to TRBJ2-7; a possible D gene is TRBD2 (6 bases). Between the trimmed V and J ends, which lost 3 bases and 4 bases, there was a span of 10 bases. Germline CDR1 DFQATT, CDR2 SNEGSKA (reference sequence). CDR3 length equals 12 residues. The CDR3 DNA follows: TGCAGTGCTAGTCTGGGGAGGTACGAGCAGTACTTC. As protein: CSASLGRYEQYF.

Only one count was recorded for this clone. The gene calls are TRBV14 and TRBJ2-1, with 8 positions matching TRBD1. CDR1 SGHDN and CDR2 FVKESK come from the germline V gene. CDR3 size: 13 residues. V was clipped by 4 bases and J by 8 bases; unmatched bases: 4. This CDR3 reads CASSRTGLHEQFF. CDR3 DNA sequence: TGTGCCAGCAGCCGGACAGGGCTGCATGAGCAGTTCTTC.

V usage is TRBV7-2 and J usage is TRBJ2-7, with D unresolved. V lost 1 base and J lost 3, with 10 bases in between. Per the germline V gene, CDR1 is SGHTA and CDR2 is FQGNSA. The CDR3 has 14 amino acids. CDR3 residues: CASSLGTANYEQYF. CDR3 DNA: TGTGCCAGCAGCTTAGGTACAGCTAACTACGAGCAGTACTTC. Full variable domain (remainder filled in from reference TRBV7-2 and TRBJ2-7): GAGVSQSPSNKVTEKGKDVELRCDPISGHTALYWYRQSLGQGLEFLIYFQGNSAPDKSGLPSDRFSAERTGGSVSTLTIQRTQQEDSAVYLCASSLGTANYEQYFGPGTRLTVT.

Here the CDR3 reads CASSPAGTGGSYEQYF. The CDR3 DNA is TGCGCCAGCAGCCCCGCCGGGACAGGGGGCTCCTACGAGCAGTACTTC. This chain uses TRBV5-1 with TRBJ2-7, with 11 bases that match TRBD1. The V segment lost 4 bases and the J segment 0 bases; nucleotides outside the gene matches: 6. The CDR3 sequence is 16 residues long. The germline gives CDR1 SGHRS, CDR2 YFSETQ.

The gene calls are TRBV18 and TRBJ1-1; 9 bases match TRBD1. The V gene's germline CDR1 is KGHSH and CDR2 LQKENI. This CDR3 spans 15 amino acids. Trimming cost V 4 bases and J 1 base; bases outside gene matches: 4. The CDR3 DNA sequence: TGTGCCAGCTCACTCCCGGGACAGGGGAACACTGAAGCTTTCTTT. Protein sequence: CASSLPGQGNTEAFF. Together with reference TRBV18 and TRBJ1-1, the CDR3 gives the full variable domain: NAGVMQNPRHLVRRRGQEARLRCSPMKGHSHVYWYRQLPEEGLKFMVYLQKENIIDESGMPKERFSAEFPKEGPSILRIQQVVRGDSAAYFCASSLPGQGNTEAFFGQGTRLTVV.